This TCR beta chain was recorded in a study of control samples from healthy donors and cancer patients. The table lists this clone with a count of one. In germline, CDR1 is DFQATT, CDR2 SNEGSKA (reference sequence). With 3 bases clipped from V and 1 base from J, the junction kept 3 bases outside the gene matches. This CDR3 has 15 amino acids. Sequencing was performed with immunoSEQ multiplex PCR; in TCRdb, only in-frame clones are kept and a portion is missing. The sample records fewer than 90,000 clones, 94% being singletons. This sequence originates from a woman in her thirties or forties in good health. The chain employs TRBV20-1 and TRBJ2-3; 11 bases map to TRBD2. The material sequenced was blood. CDR3 bases: TGCAGTGCTAGTCTTAGCGGGAGGGGCACAGATACGCAGTATTTT. Translating it yields CSASLSGRGTDTQYF.